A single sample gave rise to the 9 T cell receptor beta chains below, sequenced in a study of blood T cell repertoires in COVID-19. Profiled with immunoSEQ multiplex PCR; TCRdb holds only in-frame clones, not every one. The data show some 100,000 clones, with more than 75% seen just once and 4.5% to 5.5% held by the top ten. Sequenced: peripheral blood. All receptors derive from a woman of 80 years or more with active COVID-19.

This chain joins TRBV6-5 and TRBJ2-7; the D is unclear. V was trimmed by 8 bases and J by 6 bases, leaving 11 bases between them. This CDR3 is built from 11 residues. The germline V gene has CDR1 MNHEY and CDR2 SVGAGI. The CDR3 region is CASVVMAEQYF. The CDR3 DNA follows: TGTGCCAGCGTGGTGATGGCCGAGCAGTACTTC.

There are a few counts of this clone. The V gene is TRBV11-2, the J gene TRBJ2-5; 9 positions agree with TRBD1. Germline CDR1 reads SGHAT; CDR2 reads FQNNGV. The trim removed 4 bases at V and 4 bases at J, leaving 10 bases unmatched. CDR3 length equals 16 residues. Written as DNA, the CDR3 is TGTGCCAGCAGCTACCCCGGGACAGGGAGGGGAGAGACCCAGTACTTC. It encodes CASSYPGTGRGETQYF. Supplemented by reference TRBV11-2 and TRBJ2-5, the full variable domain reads EAGVAQSPRYKIIEKRQSVAFWCNPISGHATLYWYQQILGQGPKLLIQFQNNGVVDDSQLPKDRFSAERLKGVDSTLKIQPAKLEDSAVYLCASSYPGTGRGETQYFGPGTRLLVL.

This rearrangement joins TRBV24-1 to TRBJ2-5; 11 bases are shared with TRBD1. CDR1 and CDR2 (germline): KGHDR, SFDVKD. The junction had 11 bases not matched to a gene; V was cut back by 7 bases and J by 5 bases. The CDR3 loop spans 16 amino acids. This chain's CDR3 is CATSTPDRGHGETQYF. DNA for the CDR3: TGTGCCACCAGCACCCCGGACAGGGGGCATGGGGAGACCCAGTACTTC.

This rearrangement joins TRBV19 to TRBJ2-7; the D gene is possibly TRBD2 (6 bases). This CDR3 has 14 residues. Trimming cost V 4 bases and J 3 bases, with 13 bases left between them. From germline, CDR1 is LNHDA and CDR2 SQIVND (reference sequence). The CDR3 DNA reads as TGTGCCAGTAGTAGCGGGACCTGGAACTACGAGCAGTACTTC. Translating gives CASSSGTWNYEQYF.

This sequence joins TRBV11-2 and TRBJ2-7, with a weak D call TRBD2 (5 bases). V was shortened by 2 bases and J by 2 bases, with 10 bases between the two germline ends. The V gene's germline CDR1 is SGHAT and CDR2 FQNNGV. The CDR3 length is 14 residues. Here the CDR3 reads CASSLMISAYEQYF. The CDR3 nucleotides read TGTGCCAGCAGCTTAATGATTAGCGCCTACGAGCAGTACTTC. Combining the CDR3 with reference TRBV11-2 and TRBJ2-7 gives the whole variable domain EAGVAQSPRYKIIEKRQSVAFWCNPISGHATLYWYQQILGQGPKLLIQFQNNGVVDDSQLPKDRFSAERLKGVDSTLKIQPAKLEDSAVYLCASSLMISAYEQYFGPGTRLTVT.

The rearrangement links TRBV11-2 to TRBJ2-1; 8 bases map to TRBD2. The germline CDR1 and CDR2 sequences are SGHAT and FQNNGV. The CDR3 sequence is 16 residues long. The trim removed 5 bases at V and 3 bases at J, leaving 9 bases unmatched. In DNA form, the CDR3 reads TGTGCCAGCAGCCCAAGAAGGACTAGCAGCTACAATGAGCAGTTCTTC. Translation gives CASSPRRTSSYNEQFF.

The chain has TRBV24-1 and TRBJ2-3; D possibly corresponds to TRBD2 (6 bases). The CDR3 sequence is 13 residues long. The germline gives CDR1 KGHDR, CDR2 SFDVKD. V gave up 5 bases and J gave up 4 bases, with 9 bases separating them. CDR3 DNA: TGTGCCACCAGTGTTCCGGGAGCAGATACGCAGTATTTT. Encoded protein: CATSVPGADTQYF.

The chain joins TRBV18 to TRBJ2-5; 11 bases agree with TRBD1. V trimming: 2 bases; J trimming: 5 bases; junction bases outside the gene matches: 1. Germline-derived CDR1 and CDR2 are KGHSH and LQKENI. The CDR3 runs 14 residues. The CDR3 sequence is CASSPGTGGETQYF. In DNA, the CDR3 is TGTGCCAGCTCACCAGGGACAGGGGGTGAGACCCAGTACTTC.

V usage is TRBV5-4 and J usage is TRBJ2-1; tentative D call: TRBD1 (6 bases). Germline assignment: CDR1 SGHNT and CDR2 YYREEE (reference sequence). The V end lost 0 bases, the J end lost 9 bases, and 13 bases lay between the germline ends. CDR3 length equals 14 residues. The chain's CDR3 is CASSLDRVRAEQFF. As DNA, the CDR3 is TGTGCCAGCAGCTTGGACAGGGTGCGTGCTGAGCAGTTCTTC.